This T cell receptor (beta chain) derives from a study of cytomegalovirus exposure and HLA in healthy donors (dated by TCRdb to the late 2010s). Describing the broader study: In an earlier analysis of around 540 of the donors, 250 to 350 Gb of sequence data and 100 million or so unique TCR beta sequences from about 179 million T cells were reported. Across 300 to 400 genotyped donors of the cohort, an average of roughly 200,000 unique TCR beta nucleotide sequences per donor were sequenced, and 15% to 20% of those sequences were non-productive. The number of typed donors differed by locus: roughly 620-640 for A, B, C, DRB1 and DQB1; 500 to 550 for DQA1; approximately 600 for DPA1; and 400 to 480 for DPB1. Of the roughly 420 genotyped donors, 70% to 90% were placed in the genetic ancestry cluster associated with self-reported Caucasian donors. Donor age, sex, ethnicity and CMV serostatus were compiled alongside the repertoire data. The study profiled the T cell repertoires of some 610 subjects by immunosequencing and related them to cytomegalovirus serostatus. Both class I and class II loci were covered by HLA typing, at four-digit resolution. To study patterns of TCR occurrence, a later analysis re-analyzed previously published TCR beta repertoires from 666 donors and added high-resolution HLA genotyping. To predict cytomegalovirus infection status, the study brought together high-throughput TCR immunosequencing, statistical association of individual TCRs with disease status, and machine learning. A later genetic analysis used genome-wide SNP genotypes for about three fifths of the 666 donors, treating that subset as a discovery cohort. About 330 gigabases of sequencing data and about 92 million unique TCR sequences made up an early release that covered several hundred HLA-typed donors. The later analysis used no new phenotypic data to find candidate immune exposures, relying instead on TCR beta sequences and their occurrence across donors. In an earlier analysis of 500 to 650 of the donors, high-throughput TCR beta sequencing was used to judge whether each TCR beta V gene segment behaved as functional or pseudogenic. The aim of the study was to test whether cataloging public T cell receptors could identify signatures of past pathogen exposure. All discovery cohort repertoires had been generated on a single sequencing platform. Four to six DR-DQ haplotypes were handled as single units for association and clustering, since linkage in the cohort was strong. Along with the roughly 700-subject first cohort, a separate validation cohort of more than 90 different subjects was used.

At the junction V is shortened by 5 bases and J by 2 bases, with 12 bases in between. From the cysteine up to the phenylalanine, the CDR3 has a length of 14 residues. Only the CDR3 DNA stays, 42 bases, in frame from base 1. Taken from the germline V gene, the CDR1 and CDR2 loops are MDHEN and SYDVKM. Preparation of the library involved the immunoSEQ multiplex PCR assay. A mixture of 60 forward primers for TCR Vbeta segments and 13 reverse primers for TCR Jbeta segments was used in the multiplex PCR. A multiplex PCR assay on genomic DNA amplified the CDR3 region of rearranged TCR beta genes. On the Illumina HiSeq System, the amplified TCR beta libraries were sequenced as 87-base-pair reads. On the study's bioinformatics: A later analysis tallied 70 million to 100 million unique TCR beta chains across the 700 or so repertoires, and around 12 million of those chains were shared by two or more donors. Raw reads were error-corrected and collapsed into unique sequences by a nearest-neighbor algorithm in which closely related sequences were merged to remove PCR and sequencing errors. CDR3 sequences were aligned to IMGT reference sequences to assign V, D and J gene segments. For a sequence to be retained, at least a six-nucleotide match to both a V gene segment and a J gene segment was required. A rearrangement was called productive if the CDR3 had no stop codons and remained in frame with V and J, and every other rearrangement was called non-productive. CDR3 was defined by IMGT convention, running from the second conserved V-encoded cysteine to the conserved J-encoded phenylalanine. The earlier analysis of 587 of the donors excluded sequences that lacked an unambiguous match to a single V gene segment. An earlier analysis of just under 600 of the donors called V segments functional above 56.7% productive rearrangements and segregating when the between-donor standard deviation exceeded 5%. A statistical classification framework was built to diagnose cytomegalovirus status from the catalog of TCR beta chain sequences. A later analysis assigned V and J genes by comparing TCR nucleotide sequences with IMGT/GENE-DB human TR gene sequences. The TCRdist pipeline was used in a later analysis to assign CDR3 sequences and most-parsimonious VDJ recombination scenarios. In a later analysis, every TCR beta chain was defined by the combination of its CDR3 amino acid sequence and its V-gene family, and reads without a unique V-gene family were dropped. To address suspected cross-contamination and a sequencing artifact, a later analysis removed some 620 highly shared, low-generation-probability nucleotide sequences. For each public chain, a later analysis derived a clonal expansion index from normalized ranks of inferred template counts within each repertoire. In a later analysis, generation probabilities were computed with a VDJ recombination model fitted to out-of-frame rearrangements, and the resulting probabilities were checked against IGoR. Hypergeometric tests were used in a later analysis to score TCR-TCR, TCR-HLA and TCR-CMV co-occurrence, with a repertoire-size bias correction applied to the TCR pairs. To estimate false discovery rates, a later analysis permuted the HLA or CMV assignments 20 times. In a later analysis, co-occurring TCRs were grouped using DBSCAN, with TCRdist sequence similarity added in when clustering inside HLA-allele-positive subsets. Co-occurrence clustering excluded repertoires with fewer than 30,000 or more than 120,000 public chains, plus five with anomalous nucleotide sharing. Sourced from immuneACCESS, this table was stored by TCRdb with only in-frame sequences that have V and J called. A share of the clones is absent; for the studies checked, an unresolved V gene accounts for under half, and the remainder has no known explanation. The DNA gave D and trimming, while V, J and clone size come from that table. Present in this sample are 180,000 or so clones, over 60% of which were seen just once. The ten largest clones represent approximately 2.1% of the sample.

With respect to this clone: Its target antigen remains unknown. Per-base quality was not reported, and no clone a single base away is much larger than it.

The study at large found these results: Some 16 rarely observed V segments, including chromosome 9 orphons, were excluded from the earlier analysis of about 610 of the donors because counts were too low. The only immune exposure information available for the cohort was CMV serostatus. Assigning TCR associations to individual alleles was difficult when HLA alleles, especially DR and DQ, strongly co-occurred. Because the 87-base-pair reads could not distinguish some IMGT-functional V segments, including TRBV6-2 and TRBV6-3, those segments were excluded. Linkage disequilibrium might explain the correlated functional status among segregating V segments, but an unknown experimental factor could not be ruled out. A later analysis associated 16,951 TCR beta sequences with specific HLA alleles at a false discovery rate of 0.05. An association between a missense DCLRE1C variant and V-gene and J-gene trimming of TCR beta chains was found in a later genetic analysis and replicated in an independent cohort. HLA typing was unavailable for some donors at each locus, so association tests used only the typed subset. The presence/absence analyses assumed that sequencing depth was roughly uniform across donors, and that assumption may not be true. A further reported finding was that TCR beta sequences accurately predicted the HLA-A and HLA-B alleles for most subjects in the first cohort. Several of the top co-occurrence clusters appeared to be linked to parvovirus B19, influenza, CMV and Epstein-Barr virus, according to a later analysis. In vitro tests confirmed that a few of the cytomegalovirus-associated TCR beta chains recognize cytomegalovirus antigens. The authors suggested that the approach could potentially be extended to other disease states and immunological phenotypes. Most TCR sequences were seen in very few donors, while some public TCRs were found in many individuals. Cytomegalovirus status was reported to be diagnosed by the classifier with high specificity and sensitivity in both the original and validation cohorts. In an earlier analysis of about 550 of the donors, most TCR beta V segments were observed in productive rearrangements about 87% or about 30% of the time, broadly matching IMGT annotations. A cluster of highly shared sequence variants was judged likely to represent a technical artifact of the sequencing pipeline. A total of 150 or so TCR beta chains were listed by the study as associated with cytomegalovirus. In a later analysis, most CMV-associated TCR beta chains were found to appear HLA-restricted, with HLA associations seemingly driven largely by CMV exposure. A later genetic analysis reported fewer N-insertions in productive TCRs among donors in an Asian-associated ancestry cluster than the 666-donor mean. A later analysis found that TCR association rates varied across HLA loci, with DRB1 alleles showing the most associated TCRs and HLA-C alleles the fewest. This cohort had only TCR beta chains sequenced, and the lack of alpha or paired-chain data limited which features could be detected. In a later analysis, HLA-associated TCR beta chains were found to be more clonally expanded and to have lower generation probabilities than equally common non-associated chains.

The cohort was made up of 666 healthy bone marrow donors. All cohort members were sampled while nominally healthy, although unrecorded immune exposures were likely present. The donor tested CMV seronegative, placing the donor among the 300 to 450 seronegative members of the cohort. A peripheral blood sample was provided by each donor, and peripheral blood mononuclear cells were used for TCR beta sequencing. Genomic DNA extraction from the blood cell samples was performed with the Qiagen DNeasy Blood Extraction Kit. The chain is made from TRBV28 and TRBJ2-5, with TRBD2 perhaps the D gene, on 6 matching bases. Sequencing was performed on PBMCs. This clonotype was sampled from a woman aged 45-65 years in good health and CMV-seronegative. Here the CDR3 is given as CASSPRGVQETQYF. The sequence in DNA is TGTGCCAGCAGTCCGCGGGGAGTACAAGAGACCCAGTACTTC.